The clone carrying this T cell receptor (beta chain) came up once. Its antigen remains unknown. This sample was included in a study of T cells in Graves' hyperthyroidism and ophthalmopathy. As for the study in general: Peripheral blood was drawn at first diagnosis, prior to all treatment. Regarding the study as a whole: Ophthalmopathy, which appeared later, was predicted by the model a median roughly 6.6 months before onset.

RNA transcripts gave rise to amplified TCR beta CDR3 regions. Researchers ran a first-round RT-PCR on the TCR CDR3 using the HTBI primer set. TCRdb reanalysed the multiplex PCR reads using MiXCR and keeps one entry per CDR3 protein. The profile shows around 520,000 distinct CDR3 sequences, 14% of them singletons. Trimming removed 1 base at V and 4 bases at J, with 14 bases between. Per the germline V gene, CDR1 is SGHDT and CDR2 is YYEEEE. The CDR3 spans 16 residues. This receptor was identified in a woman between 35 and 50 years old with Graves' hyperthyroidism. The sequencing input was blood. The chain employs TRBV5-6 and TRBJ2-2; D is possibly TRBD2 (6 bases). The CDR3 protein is CASSLRVLGGTGELFF. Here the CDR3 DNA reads TGTGCCAGCAGCTTGCGGGTCCTCGGGGGCACCGGGGAGCTGTTTTTT. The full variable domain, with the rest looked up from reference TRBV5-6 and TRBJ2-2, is DAGVTQSPTHLIKTRGQQVTLRCSPKSGHDTVSWYQQALGQGPQFIFQYYEEEERQRGNFPDRFSGHQFPNYSSELNVNALLLGDSALYLCASSLRVLGGTGELFFGEGSRLTVL.